These 21 T cell receptor beta chains were sequenced from one sample in a study of blood T cell repertoires in COVID-19. The table came from immunoSEQ multiplex PCR; TCRdb's copy has only in-frame clones and leaves some out. The table lists fewer than 70,000 clones, 75% to 90% of them singletons. The sample comprised peripheral blood. All receptors come from an older woman with active COVID-19.

A single count supports this clone. The chain is built from TRBV18 and TRBJ2-6, with 9 nucleotides matching TRBD1. Germline CDR1 KGHSH, CDR2 LQKENI. Germline trimming cut 2 bases from V and 0 bases from J; bases unmatched to any gene: 11. CDR3 size: 20 residues. The DNA of the CDR3 is TGTGCCAGCTCACCAATATCTACGACAGGGGGGAACTCTGGGGCCAACGTCCTGACTTTC. Amino acid sequence: CASSPISTTGGNSGANVLTF.

The chain couples TRBV12-1 to TRBJ2-7; TRBD1 reflects the table's D call only, with no check against the DNA. TRBV12-1 is recorded as a pseudogene. The CDR3 spans 13 residues. This chain's CDR3 is CASPGTGVYEQYF. The CDR3 nucleotides are TGTGCCAGCCCCGGGACAGGAGTTTACGAGCAGTACTTC.

The chain joins TRBV28 to TRBJ1-5, with D possibly TRBD1 on 6 matching bases. V lost 10 bases, J lost 7 bases, and 11 bases lay in between. Germline V gene sequence: CDR1 MDHEN, CDR2 SYDVKM. The CDR3 loop spans 11 amino acids. CDR3 DNA: TGTGCCACCACTCAGGGGCAGCCCCAGCATTTT. Protein product: CATTQGQPQHF.

Concerning this clone itself: Other DNA sequences from this sample encode an identical CDR3 as well. This chain links TRBV10-3 with TRBJ1-5, with unresolved D. CDR3 length: 15 residues. V dropped 2 bases and J dropped 0 bases, with 8 bases sitting between them. Germline V gives CDR1 ENHRY, CDR2 SYGVKD. CDR3 nucleotide sequence: TGTGCCATCAGTGAGGGGAGGAATAGCAATCAGCCCCAGCATTTT. This sequence encodes CAISEGRNSNQPQHF.

By frequency in the sample, this clone is medium-sized. The chain combines TRBV28 with TRBJ2-7; D is perhaps TRBD2 (6 bases). CDR3 length: 12 residues. Germline-derived CDR1 and CDR2 are MDHEN and SYDVKM. V was pared by 8 bases and J by 1 base, with 9 bases between. In DNA, the CDR3 is TGTGCCAGCGGGCGGGATTCCTACGAGCAGTACTTC. Translated, it gives CASGRDSYEQYF. The variable domain in full, completed from reference TRBV28 and TRBJ2-7, reads DVKVTQSSRYLVKRTGEKVFLECVQDMDHENMFWYRQDPGLGLRLIYFSYDVKMKEKGDIPEGYSVSREKKERFSLILESASTNQTSMYLCASGRDSYEQYFGPGTRLTVT.

The chain uses TRBV10-1 and TRBJ2-7, with D perhaps matching TRBD1 (6 bases). The germline V and J ends were trimmed by 3 bases and 2 bases, with 14 bases remaining between them. The CDR3 is 15 amino acids. CDR1 and CDR2 from the germline V gene are WNHNN and SYGVQD (reference sequence). The CDR3 sequence is CASSDTGWQPYEQYF. Here the CDR3 DNA reads TGCGCCAGCAGTGATACAGGGTGGCAGCCCTACGAGCAGTACTTC.

The rearrangement joins TRBV5-1 to TRBJ2-1, with 7 bases identical to TRBD2. The CDR3 loop spans 16 amino acids. With 0 bases clipped from V and 7 bases from J, the junction kept 10 bases outside the gene matches. Germline lookup yields CDR1 SGHRS and CDR2 YFSETQ. CDR3 sequence: CASSLEGAGVGNEQFF. CDR3 DNA sequence: TGCGCCAGCAGCTTGGAAGGGGCGGGAGTCGGGAATGAGCAGTTCTTC.

This chain joins TRBV5-1 and TRBJ1-5, with a weak D call TRBD1 (5 bases). Trimming took off 5 bases at V and 5 bases at J, with 14 bases between the two ends. Germline-derived CDR1 and CDR2 are SGHRS and YFSETQ. This CDR3 comprises 14 residues. The CDR3 spells CASSPAGTYQPQHF. For the CDR3, the DNA is TGCGCCAGCAGTCCCGCCGGGACTTATCAGCCCCAGCATTTT. The complete variable domain, with remaining parts taken from reference TRBV5-1 and TRBJ1-5, reads KAGVTQTPRYLIKTRGQQVTLSCSPISGHRSVSWYQQTPGQGLQFLFEYFSETQRNKGNFPGRFSGRQFSNSRSEMNVSTLELGDSALYLCASSPAGTYQPQHFGDGTRLSIL.

The CDR3 DNA is TGTGCCAGCAGCCAACGGGACAGGCTCTATGGCTACACCTTC. Its protein product is CASSQRDRLYGYTF. V gene TRBV16 combines with J gene TRBJ1-2; 8 nucleotides match TRBD1. Germline V gene data show CDR1 as KGHSY and CDR2 as FQNENV. The CDR3 totals 14 residues. Trimming at V came to 2 bases and at J to 4 bases, leaving 3 bases not matched to a gene.

A single count supports this clone. The rearrangement uses TRBV11-3 and TRBJ1-1, with 8 bases aligning to TRBD1. The CDR3 totals 13 residues. The ends lost 3 bases at V and 6 bases at J; junction bases unmatched: 3. Germline-derived CDR1 and CDR2 are SGHNT and YENEEA. Here the CDR3 DNA reads TGTGCCAGCAGCTTCGCAGGGGGCTCTGAAGCTTTCTTT. Translating it yields CASSFAGGSEAFF. The full variable domain, rest sourced from reference TRBV11-3 and TRBJ1-1, is EAGVVQSPRYKIIEKKQPVAFWCNPISGHNTLYWYLQNLGQGPELLIRYENEEAVDDSQLPKDRFSAERLKGVDSTLKIQPAELGDSAVYLCASSFAGGSEAFFGQGTRLTVV.

This rearrangement joins TRBV3-1 (or the pseudogene TRBV3-2) to TRBJ2-5; a weak D match, TRBD2 (5 bases). V lost 4 bases to trimming and J lost 5 bases, with 11 bases between them. Germline V gene data show CDR1 as LGHDT and CDR2 as YNNKEL (reference sequence). The CDR3 spans 13 residues. This CDR3 reads CASSLGRVETQYF. In DNA form, the CDR3 reads TGTGCCAGCAGCCTTGGGCGGGTGGAGACCCAGTACTTC.

The chain has TRBV7-9 and TRBJ2-2, with D possibly being TRBD2 (6 bases). The CDR3 totals 13 residues. Germline V gives CDR1 SEHNR, CDR2 FQNEAQ (reference sequence). V lost 5 bases to trimming and J lost 7 bases, with 11 bases between them. The CDR3 region has the DNA TGTGCCAGCAGCCCGTACGGGGGCGGGGAGCTGTTTTTT. Protein sequence: CASSPYGGGELFF.

CDR3 DNA sequence: TGTGCCACCAGTGATCCTAGGAACACTGAAGCTTTCTTT. This sequence encodes CATSDPRNTEAFF. The chain is built from TRBV24-1 and TRBJ1-1; no clear D. The V end lost 3 bases, the J end lost 1 base, and 5 bases lay between the germline ends. The CDR3 sequence is 13 residues long. The germline V gene encodes CDR1 KGHDR and CDR2 SFDVKD.

The V call is TRBV2, the J call TRBJ2-6; D is uncertain. V lost 4 bases and J 12 bases, leaving 22 bases between the germline ends. The V gene's germline CDR1 is SNHLY and CDR2 FYNNEI. The length of the CDR3 is 16 residues. CDR3 sequence: CASSGVGWSEAGVLTF. The CDR3 DNA sequence: TGTGCCAGCAGTGGTGTCGGTTGGTCCGAGGCTGGCGTCCTGACTTTC.

V and J are TRBV4-1 and TRBJ2-5; TRBD1 is a possible D gene (7 bases). V gave up 4 bases and J gave up 5 bases, with 20 bases separating them. The CDR3 runs 16 residues. The germline gives CDR1 MGHRA, CDR2 YSYEKL. The CDR3 bases are TGCGCCAGCAGCCTGACGACAGGGTTGGGAGGTGAGACCCAGTACTTC. Translated, it gives CASSLTTGLGGETQYF.

This chain links TRBV11-2 with TRBJ1-2; no firm D call. The germline V and J ends were trimmed by 1 base and 6 bases, with 6 bases remaining between them. The germline gives CDR1 SGHAT, CDR2 FQNNGV. The CDR3 totals 12 residues. CDR3: CASSLAGDGYTF. DNA of the CDR3: TGTGCCAGCAGCTTAGCCGGGGATGGCTACACCTTC.

The gene calls are TRBV7-3 and TRBJ1-1; possibly TRBD1 for D (6 bases). V was pared by 5 bases and J by 5 bases, with 15 bases between. CDR1 and CDR2 (germline): SGHTA, FQGTGA. The CDR3 has 14 residues. The CDR3: CASSRRRGGTEAFF. CDR3 DNA sequence: TGTGCCAGCAGCCGGCGCCGAGGGGGAACTGAAGCTTTCTTT. Looking up the rest from reference TRBV7-3 and TRBJ1-1 gives the full variable domain: GAGVSQTPSNKVTEKGKYVELRCDPISGHTALYWYRQSLGQGPEFLIYFQGTGAADDSGLPNDRFFAVRPEGSVSTLKIQRTERGDSAVYLCASSRRRGGTEAFFGQGTRLTVV.

This clone came up once. This chain uses TRBV19 with TRBJ2-1; the match to TRBD2 covers 7 bases. Germline CDR1 LNHDA, CDR2 SQIVND (reference sequence). The length of the CDR3 is 12 residues. After removal of 9 bases from V and 4 bases from J, the junction contained 3 bases not matched to a gene. This CDR3 reads CASGSGYNEQFF. The CDR3 region has the DNA TGTGCCAGCGGTAGCGGGTACAATGAGCAGTTCTTC.

This rearrangement joins TRBV2 to TRBJ2-3; 8 nucleotides align to TRBD2. The CDR3 totals 13 residues. V was clipped by 4 bases and J by 6 bases; unmatched bases: 3. Germline V gene data show CDR1 as SNHLY and CDR2 as FYNNEI. For the CDR3, the DNA is TGTGCCAGCAGTGGTCTAGCGGGTGATACGCAGTATTTT. This translates into CASSGLAGDTQYF.

J is TRBJ2-7 and V is TRBV27; weak D call: TRBD1 (5 bases). Germline-derived CDR1 and CDR2 are MNHEY and SMNVEV (reference sequence). This CDR3 contains 14 residues. V was shortened by 7 bases and J by 0 bases, with 13 bases between the two germline ends. The CDR3 coding sequence is TGTGCCAGCACCCCTACAGGAAGCTCCTACGAGCAGTACTTC. This gives the protein CASTPTGSSYEQYF.

This sequence joins TRBV27 and TRBJ1-2, with TRBD1 matching over 7 bases. The V gene end was trimmed by 3 bases and the J gene end by 7 bases; junction bases not matched to a gene: 8. Per germline, CDR1 MNHEY and CDR2 SMNVEV (reference sequence). The CDR3 covers 14 residues. In DNA form, the CDR3 reads TGTGCCAGCAGTTTCCGGGACAGCCTAGGTGGCTACACCTTC. It codes for CASSFRDSLGGYTF.